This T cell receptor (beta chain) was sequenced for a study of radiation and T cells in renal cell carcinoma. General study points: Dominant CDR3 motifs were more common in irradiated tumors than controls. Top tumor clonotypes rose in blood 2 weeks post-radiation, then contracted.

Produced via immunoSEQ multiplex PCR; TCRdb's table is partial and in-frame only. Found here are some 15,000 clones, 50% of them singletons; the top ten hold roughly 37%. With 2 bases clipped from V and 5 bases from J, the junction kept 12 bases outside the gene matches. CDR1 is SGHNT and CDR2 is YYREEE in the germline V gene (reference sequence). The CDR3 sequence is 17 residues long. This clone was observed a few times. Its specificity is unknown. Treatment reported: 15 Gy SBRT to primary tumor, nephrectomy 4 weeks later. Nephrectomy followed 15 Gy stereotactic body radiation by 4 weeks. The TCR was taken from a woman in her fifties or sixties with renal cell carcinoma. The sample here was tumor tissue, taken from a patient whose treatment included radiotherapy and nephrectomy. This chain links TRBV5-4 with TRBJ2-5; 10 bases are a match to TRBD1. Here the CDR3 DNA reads TGTGCCAGCAGCTTATCCTACGGACAGGGGGGGTCGGAGACCCAGTACTTC. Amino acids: CASSLSYGQGGSETQYF.